A selection of T cell receptor beta chains follows, all from one sample in a study of blood T cell repertoires in COVID-19. The data were produced by immunoSEQ multiplex PCR, yet TCRdb's version contains in-frame clones alone and is incomplete. The repertoire consists of some 100,000 clones, with nearly 90% occurring once and the leading ten covering around 6.9%. Material for sequencing was peripheral blood. The receptors shown here come from an older woman with acute or convalescent COVID-19. Both conserved end residues are trimmed from each CDR3. A D gene is named only where the DNA matches it firmly.

D gene | V gene | CDR3 length | CDR3 protein
TRBD1 | TRBV30 | 14 | AWSRTGGGLGEKLF
- | TRBV5-1 | 10 | ASSFRTSGYT
TRBD1 | TRBV19 | 13 | ASSNRDSKNYGYT
- | TRBV21-1 | 13 | ASSRLAGGTGELF
- | TRBV5-1 | 11 | ASSSLTWNEQF
TRBD1 | TRBV19 | 14 | ASQPLNRGLFTEAF
- | TRBV29-1 | 11 | SAVLAVNTEAF
TRBD1 | TRBV30 | 11 | AWSTQGPGELF
- | TRBV2 | 13 | ASSPRDWNTDTQY
- | TRBV12-5 | 11 | ASGLPRGVTAF
- | TRBV19 | 13 | ASSIVQTASGELF
- | TRBV18 | 12 | ASSVMAETEKLF
TRBD1 | TRBV10-3 | 13 | AISGTGVVSGELF
TRBD1 | TRBV28 | 13 | ASSFEGQGNSPLH
TRBD1 | TRBV24-1 | 12 | ATSETRDSYGYT
TRBD1 | TRBV19 | 13 | ASSRRQGATDTQY
TRBD1 | TRBV29-1 | 9 | SVTQGHGYT
TRBD1 | TRBV6-5 | 11 | ASRGTANEKLF
TRBD2 | TRBV11-2 | 14 | ASSPGLAGVYNEQF
- | TRBV6-4 | 15 | ASKKTGHQTDNSPLH
- | TRBV5-1 | 11 | ASRLPLSGEQF
TRBD1 | TRBV5-1 | 12 | ASSSGTGGLEQY
TRBD1 | TRBV3-1/TRBV3-2 | 13 | ASTQTGVGNTEAF
- | TRBV27 | 12 | ASSLSLSGNTIY
- | TRBV5-1 | 12 | ASSANRLNTEAF
- | TRBV11-2 | 11 | ASSLTENQPQH
- | TRBV6-2/TRBV6-3 | 12 | ASSETVPNYGYT
TRBD1 | TRBV7-7 | 12 | ASSLGTGHNEQF
- | TRBV28 | 12 | ASSRATGTDTQY
- | TRBV7-9 | 14 | ASSLVGTVLASGYT
- | TRBV12-3/TRBV12-4 | 11 | ASSFRQTEGYT
- | TRBV19 | 13 | ASSISDSSSYEQY
TRBD1 | TRBV14 | 13 | ASSPTGQEVYGYT